A single sample gave rise to the 8 T cell receptor beta chains below, sequenced in a study of T cell changes during pregnancy in multiple sclerosis. TCRdb's copy holds only in-frame clones and misses some; the assay was immunoSEQ multiplex PCR. The table has 39,000 or so clones, 80% to 95% seen once. Sample: CD8+ T cells from peripheral blood mononuclear cells, taken before pregnancy. The receptors stem from a female donor with multiple sclerosis, enrolled in a pregnancy study.

V and J are TRBV27 and TRBJ2-1, with TRBD2 as a possible D gene (7 bases). The germline V and J ends were trimmed by 4 bases and 6 bases, with 13 bases remaining between them. The CDR3 contains 14 residues. Looked up from germline, CDR1 is MNHEY and CDR2 is SMNVEV (reference sequence). The CDR3 is CASSSGLGGNEQFF. The CDR3 DNA is TGTGCCAGCAGTTCAGGACTAGGGGGCAATGAGCAGTTCTTC.

CDR3 protein: CASSIYTGSYEQYF. CDR3 sequence (DNA): TGTGCCAGTAGTATTTACACAGGATCCTACGAGCAGTACTTC. The V call is TRBV19, the J call TRBJ2-7; a possible D gene is TRBD1 (5 bases). From germline, CDR1 is LNHDA and CDR2 SQIVND (reference sequence). The CDR3 sequence is 14 residues long. Trimming removed 3 bases from V and 1 base from J, with 10 bases in between.

The V gene is TRBV15, the J gene TRBJ2-7; D gene uncertain. The CDR3 consists of 14 residues. Germline CDR1 LNHNV, CDR2 YYDKDF (reference sequence). Trimming shortened V by 0 bases and J by 3 bases, and 9 bases separated the two germline ends. The CDR3 nucleotides are TGTGCCACCAGCAGAGATATTAGTGGCTACGAGCAGTACTTC. As protein: CATSRDISGYEQYF.

V is TRBV30 and J is TRBJ1-1; D remains ambiguous. V lost 5 bases and J lost 0, with 7 bases in between. CDR1 GTSNPN and CDR2 SVGIG come from the germline V gene (reference sequence). CDR3 length equals 12 residues. This CDR3 is CAWEGVNTEAFF. The CDR3 nucleotides read TGTGCCTGGGAGGGAGTGAACACTGAAGCTTTCTTT.

The chain combines TRBV21-1 with TRBJ2-1; TRBD2, the table's D call, was not compared with the DNA. TRBV21-1 is listed as a pseudogene. CDR3 length: 18 amino acids. The CDR3 nucleotides are TGTGCCAGCAGCAAAGCCCCGTCGACTAGCGGGAGGGCAGATGAGCAGTTCTTC. The encoded protein is CASSKAPSTSGRADEQFF.

The rearrangement joins TRBV13 to TRBJ2-7, with D possibly matching TRBD1 (5 bases). Trimming stripped 0 bases from V and 7 bases from J, with 10 bases between. CDR3 size: 13 residues. Germline V gene sequence: CDR1 PRHDT, CDR2 FYEKMQ (reference sequence). CDR3 sequence (DNA): TGTGCCAGCAGCTTAGGATTGGGGCAAGAGCAGTACTTC. This translates into CASSLGLGQEQYF.

The chain employs TRBV10-3 and TRBJ1-1; 9 bases are a match to TRBD1. Trimming cost V 4 bases and J 7 bases; bases outside gene matches: 1. This CDR3 comprises 12 residues. Germline values: CDR1 ENHRY, CDR2 SYGVKD. CDR3 sequence (DNA): TGTGCCATCAGTGGGACAGGGGATGAAGCTTTCTTT. The encoded protein is CAISGTGDEAFF.

J is TRBJ2-7 and V is TRBV9, with TRBD2 matching over 11 bases. The CDR3 extends over 15 amino acids. Germline-derived CDR1 and CDR2 are SGDLS and YYNGEE. V trimming: 0 bases; J trimming: 6 bases; junction bases outside the gene matches: 5. The CDR3, as DNA: TGTGCCAGCAGCGTAGCTACGGGACTAGCGGCCGAGCAGTACTTC. Encoded protein: CASSVATGLAAEQYF. The whole variable domain, remainder taken from reference TRBV9 and TRBJ2-7, is DSGVTQTPKHLITATGQRVTLRCSPRSGDLSVYWYQQSLDQGLQFLIQYYNGEERAKGNILERFSAQQFPDLHSELNLSSLELGDSALYFCASSVATGLAAEQYFGPGTRLTVT.